This TCR beta chain came from a study of beta chain features in type 1 diabetes. Sequenced material consisted of expressed TCRB transcripts (all of the isolated RNA was reverse transcribed). Sequencing was performed with immunoSEQ multiplex PCR; in TCRdb, only in-frame clones are kept and a portion is missing. The sample consists of around 320,000 clones, 14% of them appearing once. Trimming cost V 1 base and J 4 bases, with 13 bases left between them. CDR1 and CDR2 from the germline V gene are SGHAT and FQNNGV. This CDR3 has 16 amino acids. Sequencing was performed on central memory CD4+ T cells from blood. This TCR derives from a man aged 25 to 45 in good health. The rearrangement links TRBV11-2 to TRBJ2-2; D not certain. CDR3 protein: CASSLGASTGTGELFF. The CDR3 DNA reads TGTGCCAGCAGCTTAGGTGCGTCCACGGGCACCGGGGAGCTGTTTTTT. The complete variable domain, with remaining parts taken from reference TRBV11-2 and TRBJ2-2, reads EAGVAQSPRYKIIEKRQSVAFWCNPISGHATLYWYQQILGQGPKLLIQFQNNGVVDDSQLPKDRFSAERLKGVDSTLKIQPAKLEDSAVYLCASSLGASTGTGELFFGEGSRLTVL.